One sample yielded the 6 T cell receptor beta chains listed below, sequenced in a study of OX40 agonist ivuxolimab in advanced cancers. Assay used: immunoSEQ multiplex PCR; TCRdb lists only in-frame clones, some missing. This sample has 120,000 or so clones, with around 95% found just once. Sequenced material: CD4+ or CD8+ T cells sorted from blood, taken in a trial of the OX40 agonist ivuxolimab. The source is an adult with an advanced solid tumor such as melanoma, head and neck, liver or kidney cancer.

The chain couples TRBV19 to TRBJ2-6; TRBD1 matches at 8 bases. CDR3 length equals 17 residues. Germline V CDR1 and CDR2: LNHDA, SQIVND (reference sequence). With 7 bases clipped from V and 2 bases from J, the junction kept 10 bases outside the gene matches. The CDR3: CASKVGQGQTGANVLTF. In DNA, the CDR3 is TGTGCCAGTAAAGTTGGACAGGGCCAGACTGGGGCCAACGTCCTGACTTTC.

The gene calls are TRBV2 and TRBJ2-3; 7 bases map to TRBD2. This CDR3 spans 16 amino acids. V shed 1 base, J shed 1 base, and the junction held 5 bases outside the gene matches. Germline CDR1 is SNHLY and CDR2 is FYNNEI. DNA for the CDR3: TGTGCCAGCAGTGAAGGTTCTCTAGCGGGCACAGATACGCAGTATTTT. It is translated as CASSEGSLAGTDTQYF.

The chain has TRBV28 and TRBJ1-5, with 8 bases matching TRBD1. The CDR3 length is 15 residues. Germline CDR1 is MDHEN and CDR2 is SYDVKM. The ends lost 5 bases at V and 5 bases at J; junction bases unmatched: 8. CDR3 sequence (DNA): TGTGCCAGCAGTCTAACCCCAGGGGGCTATCAGCCCCAGCATTTT. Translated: CASSLTPGGYQPQHF.

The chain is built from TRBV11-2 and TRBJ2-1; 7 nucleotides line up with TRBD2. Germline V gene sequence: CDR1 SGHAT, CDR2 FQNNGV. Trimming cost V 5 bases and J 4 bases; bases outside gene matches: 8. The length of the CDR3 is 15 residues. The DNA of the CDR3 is TGTGCCAGCAGCCTACGACCCGGGGGGTACAATGAGCAGTTCTTC. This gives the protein CASSLRPGGYNEQFF.

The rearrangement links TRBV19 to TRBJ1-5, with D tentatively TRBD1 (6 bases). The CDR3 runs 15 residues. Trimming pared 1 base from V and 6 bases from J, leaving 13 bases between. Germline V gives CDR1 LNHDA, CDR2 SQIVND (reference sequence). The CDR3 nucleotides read TGTGCCAGTAGTATAGTCGCACAGGGCCCTCAGCCCCAGCATTTT. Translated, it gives CASSIVAQGPQPQHF.

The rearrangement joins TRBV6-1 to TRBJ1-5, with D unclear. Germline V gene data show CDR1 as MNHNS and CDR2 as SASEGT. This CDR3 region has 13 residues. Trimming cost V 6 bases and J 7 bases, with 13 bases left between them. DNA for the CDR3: TGTGCCAGCAGCCCAGGCGGCGTCCAGCCCCAGCATTTT. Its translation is CASSPGGVQPQHF.